This section outlines one TCR beta chain sequence together with its context. This entry belongs to a study of blood T cell repertoires in COVID-19. This CDR3 has 13 amino acids. V dropped 3 bases and J dropped 6 bases, with 11 bases sitting between them. Looked up from germline, CDR1 is SGHTA and CDR2 is FQGNSA. Generated by immunoSEQ multiplex PCR, the TCRdb table keeps only in-frame clones and is missing some. The table includes roughly 130,000 clones, around 87% detected once. This TCR was recovered from a woman in her sixties or seventies with acute or convalescent COVID-19. The sample consisted of peripheral blood. This chain joins TRBV7-2 and TRBJ1-2, with D maybe TRBD1 (6 bases). CDR3 protein: CASSLGAGNGYTF. CDR3 nucleotides: TGTGCCAGCAGCTTGGGGGCAGGGAATGGCTACACCTTC. The whole variable domain, remainder taken from reference TRBV7-2 and TRBJ1-2, is GAGVSQSPSNKVTEKGKDVELRCDPISGHTALYWYRQSLGQGLEFLIYFQGNSAPDKSGLPSDRFSAERTGGSVSTLTIQRTQQEDSAVYLCASSLGAGNGYTFGSGTRLTVV.